This T cell receptor beta chain stems from a study of T cell changes during pregnancy in multiple sclerosis. The table lists this clone with a count of one. Sequencing used immunoSEQ multiplex PCR; TCRdb keeps in-frame clones, though not all of them. The sample holds around 60,000 clones; roughly 89% are singletons and the top ten take roughly 1.5%. The CDR3 consists of 12 residues. This rearrangement joins TRBV21-1 to TRBJ2-7; the table's D gene call, TRBD2, was not cross checked with the DNA. TRBV21-1 is a pseudogene. Source: peripheral blood, taken in the second trimester of pregnancy. The receptor was isolated from a female donor with multiple sclerosis, enrolled in a pregnancy study. CDR3 protein: CASSTLASRWYF. CDR3 DNA: TGTGCCAGCAGCACCCTAGCGTCCCGGTGGTACTTC.